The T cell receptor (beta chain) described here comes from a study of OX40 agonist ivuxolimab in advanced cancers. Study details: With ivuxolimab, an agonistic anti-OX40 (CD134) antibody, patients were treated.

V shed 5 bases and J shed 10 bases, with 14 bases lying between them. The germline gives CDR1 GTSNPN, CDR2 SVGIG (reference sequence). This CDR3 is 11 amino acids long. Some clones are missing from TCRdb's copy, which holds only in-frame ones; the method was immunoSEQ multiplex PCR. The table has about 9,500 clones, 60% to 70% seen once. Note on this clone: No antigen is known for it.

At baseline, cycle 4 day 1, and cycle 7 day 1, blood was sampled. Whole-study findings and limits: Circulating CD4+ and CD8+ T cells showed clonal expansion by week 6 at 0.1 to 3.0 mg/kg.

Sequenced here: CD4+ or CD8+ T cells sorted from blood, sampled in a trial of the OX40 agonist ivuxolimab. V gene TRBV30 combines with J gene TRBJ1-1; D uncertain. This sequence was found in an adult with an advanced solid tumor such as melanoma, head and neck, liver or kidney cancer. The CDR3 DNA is TGTGCCTGGGGCGACACCCCAGGAGCTTTCTTT. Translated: CAWGDTPGAFF.